This T cell receptor (beta chain) was sequenced for a study of OX40 agonist ivuxolimab in advanced cancers. Across the study: Prior checkpoint blockade (anti-PD-1, anti-PD-L1 or anti-CTLA-4) was permitted; around 37% had it.

Repertoires were generated with immunoSEQ multiplex PCR, while TCRdb's copy carries only in-frame clones and drops some. This table holds around 100,000 clones, 75% to 95% found once. Germline CDR1 and CDR2: SGDLS and YYNGEE. The CDR3 totals 16 residues. V dropped 3 bases and J dropped 8; count of bases not matched to a gene: 9. The origin of this receptor is an adult with an advanced solid tumor such as melanoma, head and neck, liver or kidney cancer. Specimen: CD4+ or CD8+ T cells sorted from blood, collected in a trial of the OX40 agonist ivuxolimab. The chain is built from TRBV9 and TRBJ2-3, with 13 bases that match TRBD2. CDR3 region: CASSARLAGGRGTQYF. The DNA for the CDR3 is TGTGCCAGCAGCGCAAGACTAGCGGGAGGCCGGGGTACGCAGTATTTT.